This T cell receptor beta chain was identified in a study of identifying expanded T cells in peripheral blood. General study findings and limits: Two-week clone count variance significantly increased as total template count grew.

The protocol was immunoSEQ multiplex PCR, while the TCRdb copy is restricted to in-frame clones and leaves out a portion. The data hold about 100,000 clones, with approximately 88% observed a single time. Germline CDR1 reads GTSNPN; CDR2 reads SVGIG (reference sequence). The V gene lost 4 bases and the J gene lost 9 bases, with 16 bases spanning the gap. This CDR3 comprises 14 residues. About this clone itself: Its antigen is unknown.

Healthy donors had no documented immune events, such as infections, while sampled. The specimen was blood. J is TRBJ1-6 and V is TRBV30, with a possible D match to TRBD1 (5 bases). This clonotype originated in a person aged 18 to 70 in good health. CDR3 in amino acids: CAWTVGDHGSPLHF. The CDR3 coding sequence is TGTGCCTGGACCGTGGGGGATCACGGTTCACCCCTCCACTTT.